This T cell receptor beta chain was documented in a study of T cell repertoires in cytomegalovirus infection. In the study overall: Selected CMV epitopes included recently identified HLA-C-restricted ones as well as well-studied HLA-B-restricted ones. Public TCR beta signatures were indicative of both CMV infection and a matching HLA type. Regarding the study as a whole: Predominance within the ex vivo response was attributable to HLA-C-restricted CMV-specific TCR beta clonotypes. Identification of carriers of CMV plus the relevant HLA was achieved through cumulative public TCR beta family frequency.

TCRdb reanalysed the reads using MiXCR and keeps one entry per CDR3 protein. Seen here are approximately 730,000 distinct CDR3 sequences, 25% to 30% observed once, and the top ten hold approximately 14%. To note about this clonotype: Its antigen is currently unknown.

The sequenced sample was cultured CD8+ T cells from PBMCs, obtained from culture after CMV antigen stimulation. The TCR comes from a human donor in good health (CMV status not recorded). Some clones in this sample may be carry-over from other donors' samples.

Here the CDR3 DNA reads TGTGCTAGTGAGGTGAATAGCAATCAGCCCCAGCATTTT. It encodes CASEVNSNQPQHF. The rearrangement uses TRBV12-5 and TRBJ1-5; D is uncertain. CDR1 is LGHNT, CDR2 FRNRAP, per germline. V dropped 7 bases and J dropped 0 bases, with 7 bases sitting between them. CDR3 length: 13 amino acids.